The 4 T cell receptor beta chains below all came from one sample that was sequenced in a study of T cell responses to AZD1222 COVID-19 vaccine. TCRdb's table, derived via immunoSEQ multiplex PCR, lists solely in-frame clones and lacks some. This sample has 150,000 to 200,000 clones; 93% occur once, and the top ten carry about 3.9%. The source was peripheral blood, collected on day 0 of AZD1222 vaccination. The origin of the receptors is an adult in good health.

The chain joins TRBV10-1 to TRBJ1-1; D perhaps matches TRBD1 (5 bases). This CDR3 comprises 14 residues. Germline assignment: CDR1 WNHNN and CDR2 SYGVQD (reference sequence). V was clipped by 1 base and J by 5 bases, with 11 bases between them. CDR3 in amino acids: CASSEYGRATEAFF. CDR3 DNA: TGCGCCAGCAGTGAGTATGGCAGGGCAACTGAAGCTTTCTTT.

CDR3 in amino acids: CASSPDIPGQGDYGYTF. The CDR3 DNA sequence: TGCGCCAGCAGCCCGGATATACCCGGACAGGGGGACTATGGCTACACCTTC. The genes are TRBV5-1 and TRBJ1-2, with 10 bases identical to TRBD1. The CDR3 has 17 amino acids. Germline assignment: CDR1 SGHRS and CDR2 YFSETQ. V lost 4 bases, J lost 3 bases, and 12 bases stayed unmatched.

J is TRBJ1-5 and V is TRBV19, with 11 bases matching TRBD1. Germline loops: CDR1 LNHDA, CDR2 SQIVND (reference sequence). The CDR3 contains 16 residues. V lost 6 bases to trimming and J lost 2 bases; unmatched junction nucleotides: 6. The DNA of the CDR3 is TGTGCCAGTAGGATGTGGACAGGGGGCGGCAATCAGCCCCAGCATTTT. Translating it yields CASRMWTGGGNQPQHF.

The chain couples TRBV4-1 to TRBJ1-3; a possible D gene is TRBD1 (6 bases). CDR1 and CDR2 from the germline V gene are MGHRA and YSYEKL. The V and J ends lost 4 bases and 3 bases respectively, with 13 bases between them. This CDR3 region has 15 residues. The CDR3 coding sequence is TGCGCCAGCAGCCTAGGGACATATTTTGGAAACACCATATATTTT. Translated: CASSLGTYFGNTIYF.